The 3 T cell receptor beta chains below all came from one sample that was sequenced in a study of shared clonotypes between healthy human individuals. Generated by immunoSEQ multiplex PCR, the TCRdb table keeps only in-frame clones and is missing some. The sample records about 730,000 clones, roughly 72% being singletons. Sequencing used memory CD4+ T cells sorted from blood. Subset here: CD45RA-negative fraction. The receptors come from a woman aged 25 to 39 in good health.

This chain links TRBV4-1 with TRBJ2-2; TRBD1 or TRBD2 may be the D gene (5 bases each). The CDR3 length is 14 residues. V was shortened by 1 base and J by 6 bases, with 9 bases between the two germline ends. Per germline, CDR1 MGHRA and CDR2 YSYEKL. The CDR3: CASSQGLGPGELFF. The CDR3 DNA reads TGCGCCAGCAGCCAAGGGTTGGGACCCGGGGAGCTGTTTTTT.

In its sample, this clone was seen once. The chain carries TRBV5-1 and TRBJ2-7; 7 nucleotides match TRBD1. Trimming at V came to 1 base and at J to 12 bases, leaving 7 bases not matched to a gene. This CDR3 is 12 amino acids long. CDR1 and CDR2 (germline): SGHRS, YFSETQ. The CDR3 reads CASSLSGGQTYF. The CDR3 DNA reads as TGCGCCAGCAGCTTGTCAGGGGGACAGACGTACTTC. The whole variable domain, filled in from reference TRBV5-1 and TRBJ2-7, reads KAGVTQTPRYLIKTRGQQVTLSCSPISGHRSVSWYQQTPGQGLQFLFEYFSETQRNKGNFPGRFSGRQFSNSRSEMNVSTLELGDSALYLCASSLSGGQTYFGPGTRLTVT.

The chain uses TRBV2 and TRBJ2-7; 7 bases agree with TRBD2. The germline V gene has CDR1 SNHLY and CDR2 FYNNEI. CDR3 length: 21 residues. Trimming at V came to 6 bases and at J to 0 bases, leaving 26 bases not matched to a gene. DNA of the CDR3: TGTGCCAGCAGATCAGCCTGGGTAGCTCCCCCCCTGGGCGGGAGCTCCTACGAGCAGTACTTC. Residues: CASRSAWVAPPLGGSSYEQYF.